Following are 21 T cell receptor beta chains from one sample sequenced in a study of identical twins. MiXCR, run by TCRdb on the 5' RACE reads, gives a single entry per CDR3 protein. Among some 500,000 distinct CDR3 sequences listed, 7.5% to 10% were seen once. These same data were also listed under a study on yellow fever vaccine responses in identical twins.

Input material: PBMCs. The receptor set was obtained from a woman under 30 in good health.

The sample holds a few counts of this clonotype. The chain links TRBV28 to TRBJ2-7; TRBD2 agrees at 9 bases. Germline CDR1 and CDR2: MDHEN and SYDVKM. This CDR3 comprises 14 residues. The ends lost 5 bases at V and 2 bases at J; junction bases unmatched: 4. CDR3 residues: CASSAGGVTYEQYF. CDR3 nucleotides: TGTGCCAGCAGTGCGGGGGGGGTTACCTACGAGCAGTACTTC.

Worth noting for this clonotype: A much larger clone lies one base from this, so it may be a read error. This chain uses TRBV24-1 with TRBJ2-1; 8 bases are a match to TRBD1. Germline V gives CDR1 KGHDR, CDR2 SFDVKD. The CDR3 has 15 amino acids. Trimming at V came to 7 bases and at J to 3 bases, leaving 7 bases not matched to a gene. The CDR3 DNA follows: TGTGCCACCAGACCAACCGGGACAGGCTACAATGAGCAGTTCTTC. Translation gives CATRPTGTGYNEQFF.

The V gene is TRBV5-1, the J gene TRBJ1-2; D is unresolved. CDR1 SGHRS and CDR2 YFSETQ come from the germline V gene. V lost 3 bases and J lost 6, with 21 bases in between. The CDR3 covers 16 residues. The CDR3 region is CASSSRPPDGADGYTF. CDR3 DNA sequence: TGCGCCAGCAGCTCCCGACCGCCGGACGGTGCCGATGGCTACACCTTC.

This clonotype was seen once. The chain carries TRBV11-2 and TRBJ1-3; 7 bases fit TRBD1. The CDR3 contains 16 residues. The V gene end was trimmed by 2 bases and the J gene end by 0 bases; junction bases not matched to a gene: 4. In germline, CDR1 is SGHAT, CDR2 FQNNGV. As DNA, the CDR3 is TGTGCCAGCAGCTTACGGGACAGCAGCTCTGGAAACACCATATATTTT. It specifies CASSLRDSSSGNTIYF.

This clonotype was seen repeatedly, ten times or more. The CDR3 region is CASSFPGTGSGYTF. As DNA, the CDR3 is TGTGCCAGCAGCTTCCCCGGGACAGGTTCCGGCTACACCTTC. The V call is TRBV7-2, the J call TRBJ1-2; 8 positions match TRBD1. CDR1 is SGHTA, CDR2 FQGNSA, per germline. V trimming: 3 bases; J trimming: 8 bases; junction bases outside the gene matches: 8. The CDR3 extends over 14 amino acids.

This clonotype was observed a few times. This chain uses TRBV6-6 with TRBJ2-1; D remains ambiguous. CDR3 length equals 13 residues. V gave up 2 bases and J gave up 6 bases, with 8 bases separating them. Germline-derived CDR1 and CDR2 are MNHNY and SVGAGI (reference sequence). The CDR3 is CASSYPSINEQFF. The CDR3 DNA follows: TGTGCCAGCAGTTACCCCTCCATCAATGAGCAGTTCTTC.

The CDR3 DNA reads TGTGCCAGTAGGGTAGCGGGGGGGCAGGATGAGCAGTACTTC. It specifies CASRVAGGQDEQYF. The rearrangement uses TRBV19 and TRBJ2-1; TRBD2 matches 11 bases. Near its end, the DNA agrees better with TRBJ2-7, so the J call may be wrong. Germline CDR1 is LNHDA and CDR2 is SQIVND (reference sequence). The CDR3 totals 14 residues.

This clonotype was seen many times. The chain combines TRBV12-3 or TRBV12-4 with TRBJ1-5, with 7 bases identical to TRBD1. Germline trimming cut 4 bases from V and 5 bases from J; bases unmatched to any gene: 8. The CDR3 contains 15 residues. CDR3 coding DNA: TGTGCCAGCAGTTCCTACAGGGGAAGCGATCAGCCCCAGCATTTT. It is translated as CASSSYRGSDQPQHF.

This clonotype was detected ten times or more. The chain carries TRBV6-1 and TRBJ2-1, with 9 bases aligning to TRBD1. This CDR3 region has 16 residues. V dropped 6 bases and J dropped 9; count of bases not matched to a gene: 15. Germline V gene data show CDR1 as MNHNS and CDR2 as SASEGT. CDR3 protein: CASRLRPGQGFGEQFF. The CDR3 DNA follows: TGTGCCAGCAGACTCCGACCGGGACAGGGTTTCGGTGAGCAGTTCTTC.

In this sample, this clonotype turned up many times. In DNA form, the CDR3 reads TGTGCCAGCAGCCCGACTGTACGTGGCTTTATGAACACTGAAGCTTTCTTT. Translating it yields CASSPTVRGFMNTEAFF. The genes are TRBV14 and TRBJ1-1; D ambiguous. Trimming took off 4 bases at V and 0 bases at J, with 18 bases between the two ends. The CDR3 covers 17 residues. Germline V gives CDR1 SGHDN, CDR2 FVKESK.

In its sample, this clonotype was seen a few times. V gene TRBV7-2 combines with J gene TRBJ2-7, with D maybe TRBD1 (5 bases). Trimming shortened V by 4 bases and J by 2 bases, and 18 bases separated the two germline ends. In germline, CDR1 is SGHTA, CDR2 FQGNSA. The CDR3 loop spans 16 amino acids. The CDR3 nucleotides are TGTGCCAGCAGCTCCTGGGGCGGCAGAACCACCTACGAGCAGTACTTC. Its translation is CASSSWGGRTTYEQYF.

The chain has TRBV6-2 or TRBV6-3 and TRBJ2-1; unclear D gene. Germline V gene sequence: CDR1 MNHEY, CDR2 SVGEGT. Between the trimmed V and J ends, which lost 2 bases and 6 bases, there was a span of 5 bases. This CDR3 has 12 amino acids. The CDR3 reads CASSYLFNEQFF. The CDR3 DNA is TGTGCCAGCAGTTACCTCTTCAATGAGCAGTTCTTC.

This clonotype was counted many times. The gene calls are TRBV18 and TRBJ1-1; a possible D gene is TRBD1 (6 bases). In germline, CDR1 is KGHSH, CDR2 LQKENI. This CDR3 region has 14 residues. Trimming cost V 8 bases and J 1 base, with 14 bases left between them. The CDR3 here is CASTPKTGNTEAFF. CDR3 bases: TGTGCCAGCACCCCTAAGACAGGGAACACTGAAGCTTTCTTT.

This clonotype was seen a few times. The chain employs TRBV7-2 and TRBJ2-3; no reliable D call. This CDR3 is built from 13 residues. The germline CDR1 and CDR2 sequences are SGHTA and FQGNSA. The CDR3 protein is CAVGRTHTDTQYF. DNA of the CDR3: TGTGCAGTTGGACGGACCCACACAGATACGCAGTATTTT.

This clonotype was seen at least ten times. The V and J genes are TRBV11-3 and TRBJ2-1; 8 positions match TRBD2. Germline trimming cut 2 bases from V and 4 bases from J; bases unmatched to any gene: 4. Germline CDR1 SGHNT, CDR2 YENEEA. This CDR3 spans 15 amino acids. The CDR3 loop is CASSLSGSVYNEQFF. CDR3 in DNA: TGTGCCAGCAGCTTAAGCGGGAGTGTGTACAATGAGCAGTTCTTC.

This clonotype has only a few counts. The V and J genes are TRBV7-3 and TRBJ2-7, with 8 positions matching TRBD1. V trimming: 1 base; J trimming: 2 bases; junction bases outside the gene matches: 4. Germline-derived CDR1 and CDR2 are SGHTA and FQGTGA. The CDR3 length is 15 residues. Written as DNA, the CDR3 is TGTGCCAGCAGCTTAATTGGGACAGGAACCTACGAGCAGTACTTC. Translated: CASSLIGTGTYEQYF.

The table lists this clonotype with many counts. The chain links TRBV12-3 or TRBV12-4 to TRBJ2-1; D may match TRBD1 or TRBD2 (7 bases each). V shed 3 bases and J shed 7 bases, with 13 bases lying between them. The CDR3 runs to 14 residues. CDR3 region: CASSLRQGGNEQFF. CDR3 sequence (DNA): TGTGCCAGCAGTTTGAGGCAGGGGGGGAATGAGCAGTTCTTC.

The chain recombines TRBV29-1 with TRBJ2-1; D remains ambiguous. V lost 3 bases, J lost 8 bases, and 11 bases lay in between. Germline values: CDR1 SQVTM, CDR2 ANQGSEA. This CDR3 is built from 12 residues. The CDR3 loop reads CSVDNRRDEQFF. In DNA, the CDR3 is TGCAGCGTTGACAATCGTAGGGATGAGCAGTTCTTC.

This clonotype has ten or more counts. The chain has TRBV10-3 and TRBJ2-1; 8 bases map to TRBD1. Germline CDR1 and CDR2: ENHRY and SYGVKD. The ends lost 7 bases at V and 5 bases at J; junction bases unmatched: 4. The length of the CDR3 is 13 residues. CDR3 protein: CAITGTGDNEQFF. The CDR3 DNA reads TGTGCCATCACAGGGACAGGCGACAATGAGCAGTTCTTC.

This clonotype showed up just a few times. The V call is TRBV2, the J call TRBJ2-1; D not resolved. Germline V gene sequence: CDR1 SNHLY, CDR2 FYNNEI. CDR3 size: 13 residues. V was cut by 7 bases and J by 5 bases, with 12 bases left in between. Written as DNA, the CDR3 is TGTGCCAGCACCCCTCCCGGCCACAATGAGCAGTTCTTC. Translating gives CASTPPGHNEQFF.

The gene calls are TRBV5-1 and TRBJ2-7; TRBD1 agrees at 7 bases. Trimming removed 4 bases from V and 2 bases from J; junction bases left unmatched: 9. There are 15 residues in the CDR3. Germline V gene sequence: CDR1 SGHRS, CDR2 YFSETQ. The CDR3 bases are TGCGCCAGCAGCCCGGGACAGAAATCCCCCTACGAGCAGTACTTC. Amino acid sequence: CASSPGQKSPYEQYF.